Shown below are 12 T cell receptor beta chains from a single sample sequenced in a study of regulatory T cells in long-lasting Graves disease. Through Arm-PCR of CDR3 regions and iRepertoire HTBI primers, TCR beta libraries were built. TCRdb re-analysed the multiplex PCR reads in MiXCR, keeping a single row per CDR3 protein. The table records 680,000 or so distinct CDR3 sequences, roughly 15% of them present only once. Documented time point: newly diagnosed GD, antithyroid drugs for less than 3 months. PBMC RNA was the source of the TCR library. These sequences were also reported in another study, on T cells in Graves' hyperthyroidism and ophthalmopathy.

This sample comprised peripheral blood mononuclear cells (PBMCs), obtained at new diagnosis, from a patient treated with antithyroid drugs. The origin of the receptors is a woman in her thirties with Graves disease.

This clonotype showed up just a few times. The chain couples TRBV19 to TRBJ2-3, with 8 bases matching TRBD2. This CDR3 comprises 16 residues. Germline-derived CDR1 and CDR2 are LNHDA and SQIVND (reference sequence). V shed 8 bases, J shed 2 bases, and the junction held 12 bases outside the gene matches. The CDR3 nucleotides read TGTGCCAGTGATCTAAGCGGGAGAGGGGCCACAGATACGCAGTATTTT. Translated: CASDLSGRGATDTQYF.

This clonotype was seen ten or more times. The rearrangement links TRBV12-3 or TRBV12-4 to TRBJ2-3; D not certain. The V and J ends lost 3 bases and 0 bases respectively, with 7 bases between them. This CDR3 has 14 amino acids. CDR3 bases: TGTGCCAGCAGTTTCCCTGACAGCACAGATACGCAGTATTTT. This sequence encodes CASSFPDSTDTQYF.

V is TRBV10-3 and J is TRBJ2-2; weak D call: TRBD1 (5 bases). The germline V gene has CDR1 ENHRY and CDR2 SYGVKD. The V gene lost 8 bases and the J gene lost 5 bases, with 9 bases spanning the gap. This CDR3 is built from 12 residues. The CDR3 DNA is TGTGCCATCCTGGCAGGGACCGGGGAGCTGTTTTTT. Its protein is CAILAGTGELFF.

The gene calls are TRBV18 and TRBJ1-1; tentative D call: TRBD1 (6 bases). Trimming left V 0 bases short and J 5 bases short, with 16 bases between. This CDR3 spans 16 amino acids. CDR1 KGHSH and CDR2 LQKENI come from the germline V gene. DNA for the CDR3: TGTGCCAGCTCACCACCCTCTTGGGGGCCCCGGACTGAAGCTTTCTTT. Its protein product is CASSPPSWGPRTEAFF.

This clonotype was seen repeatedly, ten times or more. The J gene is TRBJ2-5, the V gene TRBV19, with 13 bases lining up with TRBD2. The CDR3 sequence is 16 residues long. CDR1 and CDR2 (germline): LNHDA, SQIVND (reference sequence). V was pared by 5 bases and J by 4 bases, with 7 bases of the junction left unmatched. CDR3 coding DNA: TGTGCCAGTAGTGGAGGACTAGCGGGAGAGGGAGAGACCCAGTACTTC. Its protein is CASSGGLAGEGETQYF.

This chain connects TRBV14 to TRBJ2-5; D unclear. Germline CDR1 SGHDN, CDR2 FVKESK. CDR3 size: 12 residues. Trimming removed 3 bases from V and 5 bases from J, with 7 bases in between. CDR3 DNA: TGTGCCAGCAGCCAGCATGTGGAGACCCAGTACTTC. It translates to CASSQHVETQYF.

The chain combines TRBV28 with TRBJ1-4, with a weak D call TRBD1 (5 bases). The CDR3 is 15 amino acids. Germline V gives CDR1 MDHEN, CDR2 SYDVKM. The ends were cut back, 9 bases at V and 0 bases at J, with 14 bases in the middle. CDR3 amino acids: CASSVRGATNEKLFF. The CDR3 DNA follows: TGTGCCAGTTCCGTCCGGGGGGCAACTAATGAAAAACTGTTTTTT.

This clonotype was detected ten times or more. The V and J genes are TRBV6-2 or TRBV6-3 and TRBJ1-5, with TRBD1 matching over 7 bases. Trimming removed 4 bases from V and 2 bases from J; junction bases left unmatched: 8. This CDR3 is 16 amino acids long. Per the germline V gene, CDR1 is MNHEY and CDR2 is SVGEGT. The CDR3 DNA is TGTGCCAGCAGTTTACAGGGGCGGATGGGCAATCAGCCCCAGCATTTT. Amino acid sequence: CASSLQGRMGNQPQHF.

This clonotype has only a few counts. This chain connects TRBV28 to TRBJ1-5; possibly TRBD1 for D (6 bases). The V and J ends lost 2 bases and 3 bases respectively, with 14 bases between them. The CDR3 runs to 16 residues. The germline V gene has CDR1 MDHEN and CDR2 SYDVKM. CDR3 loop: CASSLLPGAFNQPQHF. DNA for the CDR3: TGTGCCAGCAGTTTACTGCCAGGGGCGTTCAATCAGCCCCAGCATTTT. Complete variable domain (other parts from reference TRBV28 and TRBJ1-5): DVKVTQSSRYLVKRTGEKVFLECVQDMDHENMFWYRQDPGLGLRLIYFSYDVKMKEKGDIPEGYSVSREKKERFSLILESASTNQTSMYLCASSLLPGAFNQPQHFGDGTRLSIL.

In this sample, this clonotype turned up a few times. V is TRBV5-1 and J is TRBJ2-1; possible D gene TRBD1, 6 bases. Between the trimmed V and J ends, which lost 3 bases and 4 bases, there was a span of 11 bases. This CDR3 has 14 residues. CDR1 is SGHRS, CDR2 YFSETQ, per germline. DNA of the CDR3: TGCGCCAGCAGCTGGACAGTAGTTTACAATGAGCAGTTCTTC. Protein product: CASSWTVVYNEQFF.

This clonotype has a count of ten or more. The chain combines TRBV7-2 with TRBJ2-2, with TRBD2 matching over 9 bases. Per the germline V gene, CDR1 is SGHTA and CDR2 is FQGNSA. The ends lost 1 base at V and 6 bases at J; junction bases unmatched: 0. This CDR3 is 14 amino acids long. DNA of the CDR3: TGTGCCAGCAGCTTAGTAGCGGGAGCCGGGGAGCTGTTTTTT. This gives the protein CASSLVAGAGELFF.

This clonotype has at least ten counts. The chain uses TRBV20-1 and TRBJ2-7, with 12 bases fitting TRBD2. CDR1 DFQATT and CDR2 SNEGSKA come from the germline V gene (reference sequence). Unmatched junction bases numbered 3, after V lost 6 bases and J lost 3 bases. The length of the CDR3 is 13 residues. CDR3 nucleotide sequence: TGCAGTGCCGGGACTAGCGGGTTCTACGAGCAGTACTTC. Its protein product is CSAGTSGFYEQYF.